Listed here are 13 T cell receptor beta chains from one sample, sequenced in a study of a mutant IDH1 vaccine in newly diagnosed glioma. No cognate antigen is known for these TCRs. Produced via immunoSEQ multiplex PCR; TCRdb's table is partial and in-frame only. The sample contains about 64,000 clones, roughly 68% of which appear only once. As for time point: week 35, safety follow-up. All doses held 300 ug of mutant IDH1 20-mer peptide, with topical imiquimod. The sequences come from PBMCs, collected from a glioma patient whose treatment included an IDH1 peptide vaccine. The source is a man between 45 and 60 years old with glioma.

This sequence joins TRBV5-8 and TRBJ2-5; TRBD2 matches at 15 bases. The CDR3 runs to 16 residues. CDR1 is SGHTS, CDR2 YDEGEE, per germline. Losses at the gene ends were 3 bases for V and 2 bases for J; bases not matched to a gene: 2. The CDR3 here is CASSSGLAGGQETQYF. As DNA, the CDR3 is TGTGCCAGCAGCTCTGGACTAGCGGGGGGGCAAGAGACCCAGTACTTC. Based on the CDR3 plus reference TRBV5-8 and TRBJ2-5, the full variable domain is EAGVTQSPTHLIKTRGQQATLRCSPISGHTSVYWYQQALGLGLQFLLWYDEGEERNRGNFPPRFSGRQFPNYSSELNVNALELEDSALYLCASSSGLAGGQETQYFGPGTRLLVL.

CDR3 protein: CASSFGTGGFGNQPQHF. The CDR3, as DNA: TGTGCCAGCAGCTTTGGGACAGGGGGTTTCGGCAATCAGCCCCAGCATTTT. The chain links TRBV11-2 to TRBJ1-5, with 11 bases fitting TRBD1. The V segment lost 3 bases and the J segment 2 bases; nucleotides outside the gene matches: 6. The CDR3 consists of 17 residues. CDR1 and CDR2 (germline): SGHAT, FQNNGV.

The rearrangement links TRBV18 to TRBJ1-4; D is possibly TRBD1 (5 bases). Trimming removed 0 bases at V and 8 bases at J, with 13 bases between. The CDR3 totals 15 residues. Germline V gene data show CDR1 as KGHSH and CDR2 as LQKENI. CDR3 region: CASSPPSLRGEKLFF. The CDR3 DNA is TGTGCCAGCTCACCACCTTCCCTCCGGGGCGAAAAACTGTTTTTT.

CDR3 protein: CASRGQGARNEQYF. CDR3 sequence (DNA): TGTGCCAGTAGGGGACAGGGGGCGCGGAACGAGCAGTACTTC. The rearrangement links TRBV19 to TRBJ2-7, with 12 bases identical to TRBD1. The ends lost 6 bases at V and 5 bases at J; junction bases unmatched: 5. Germline V CDR1 and CDR2: LNHDA, SQIVND (reference sequence). CDR3 length equals 14 residues.

This clone came up once. The J gene is TRBJ2-7, the V gene TRBV5-1; 8 bases align to TRBD2. The germline V gene encodes CDR1 SGHRS and CDR2 YFSETQ. J gave up 7 bases and V 5 bases, and 11 bases lay outside the gene matches. The CDR3 has 14 amino acids. CDR3 loop: CASRNQAGVGEQYF. DNA of the CDR3: TGCGCCAGCAGAAATCAAGCGGGAGTGGGGGAGCAGTACTTC.

The gene calls are TRBV30 and TRBJ2-1, with D possibly called TRBD1 or TRBD2 (6 bases each). V lost 2 bases and J 2 bases, leaving 13 bases between the germline ends. Germline V gene sequence: CDR1 GTSNPN, CDR2 SVGIG (reference sequence). This CDR3 region has 15 residues. The CDR3 here is CAWSLPGGPYNEQFF. In DNA form, the CDR3 reads TGTGCCTGGAGTCTCCCCGGGGGCCCCTACAATGAGCAGTTCTTC. The entire variable domain, with the rest obtained from reference TRBV30 and TRBJ2-1, is as follows: SQTIHQWPATLVQPVGSPLSLECTVEGTSNPNLYWYRQAAGRGLQLLFYSVGIGQISSEVPQNLSASRPQDRQFILSSKKLLLSDSGFYLCAWSLPGGPYNEQFFGPGTRLTVL.

The rearrangement joins TRBV18 to TRBJ1-2; D gene unclear. The germline V and J ends were trimmed by 2 bases and 4 bases, with 11 bases remaining between them. This CDR3 is 14 amino acids long. Germline V gene lookup returns CDR1 KGHSH and CDR2 LQKENI. The CDR3 DNA follows: TGTGCCAGCTCACCAGCGGACGGTTCCTATGGCTACACCTTC. Amino acid sequence: CASSPADGSYGYTF.

The chain couples TRBV7-6 to TRBJ2-5, with D tentatively TRBD2 (5 bases). The CDR3 contains 14 residues. The V and J ends lost 4 bases and 5 bases respectively, with 14 bases between them. Germline V gives CDR1 SGHVS, CDR2 FNYEAQ. DNA for the CDR3: TGTGCCAGCAGCTCCCAACCGGGGTCGGAGACCCAGTACTTC. It translates to CASSSQPGSETQYF.

This clone was counted once. This chain uses TRBV4-1 with TRBJ2-2; D is unresolved. Germline V CDR1 and CDR2: MGHRA, YSYEKL. Between the trimmed V and J ends, which lost 6 bases and 6 bases, there was a span of 8 bases. The CDR3 loop spans 12 amino acids. The CDR3 here is CASRTFAGELFF. The CDR3 nucleotides read TGCGCCAGCAGGACTTTCGCCGGGGAGCTGTTTTTT.

The J gene is TRBJ1-5, the V gene TRBV7-9; 9 nucleotides match TRBD1. V lost 1 base and J lost 2; bases outside the gene matches: 0. Per germline, CDR1 SEHNR and CDR2 FQNEAQ (reference sequence). The CDR3 is 15 amino acids. CDR3 sequence (DNA): TGTGCCAGCAGCTTAGGGACAGGGGGCAATCAGCCCCAGCATTTT. As protein: CASSLGTGGNQPQHF.

This clone has a single count. J is TRBJ1-5 and V is TRBV29-1; perhaps TRBD1 as D (6 bases). CDR1 SQVTM and CDR2 ANQGSEA come from the germline V gene. The CDR3 is 13 amino acids. V was shortened by 3 bases and J by 7 bases, with 13 bases between the two germline ends. Here the CDR3 DNA reads TGCAGCGTTGAGGAACAGGGTGGACAGCCCCAGCATTTT. Protein: CSVEEQGGQPQHF.

This clone was counted only a few times. The chain carries TRBV7-2 and TRBJ1-6; TRBD1 is a possible D gene (6 bases). Trimming took off 2 bases at V and 9 bases at J, with 11 bases between the two ends. The CDR3 consists of 14 residues. CDR1 is SGHTA and CDR2 is FQGNSA in the germline V gene. The CDR3: CASSLRGGGSPLHF. CDR3 DNA sequence: TGTGCCAGCAGCTTACGAGGGGGTGGTTCACCCCTCCACTTT. The full variable domain, completed using reference TRBV7-2 and TRBJ1-6, is GAGVSQSPSNKVTEKGKDVELRCDPISGHTALYWYRQSLGQGLEFLIYFQGNSAPDKSGLPSDRFSAERTGGSVSTLTIQRTQQEDSAVYLCASSLRGGGSPLHFGNGTRLTVT.

The chain has TRBV5-1 and TRBJ2-7; TRBD1 matches at 9 bases. CDR1 is SGHRS and CDR2 is YFSETQ in the germline V gene. V lost 4 bases and J lost 0; bases outside the gene matches: 2. The CDR3 is 14 residues long. DNA for the CDR3: TGCGCCAGCAGCCCGGACAGGGGCTCCTACGAGCAGTACTTC. Residues: CASSPDRGSYEQYF.